Listed below are T cell receptor beta chains from one sample, sequenced in a study of cytomegalovirus exposure and HLA in healthy donors. Libraries were prepared by immunoSEQ multiplex PCR; TCRdb keeps only in-frame clonotypes and omits some of them. Of 100,000 to 150,000 clones in the sample, roughly three quarters were seen once. The specimen was PBMCs. The receptors here all came from a woman between 18 and 29 years old in good health and CMV-seronegative. Both conserved end residues are trimmed from each CDR3. A D gene is named only where the DNA matches it firmly.

V gene: TRBV6-5; D gene: NA; J gene: TRBJ1-2; CDR3 protein: ASRGAGGGYT
V gene: TRBV4-2; D gene: NA; J gene: TRBJ2-2; CDR3 protein: ASSHDRSSSNTGELF
V gene: TRBV29-1; D gene: NA; J gene: TRBJ1-2; CDR3 protein: SVESTYEGDYGYT
V gene: TRBV10-3; D gene: NA; J gene: TRBJ1-3; CDR3 protein: ATSPGGTGNTIY
V gene: TRBV25-1; D gene: NA; J gene: TRBJ1-4; CDR3 protein: ASSESRVDEKLF
V gene: TRBV10-3; D gene: NA; J gene: TRBJ1-5; CDR3 protein: AISQGVRNQPQH
V gene: TRBV5-8; D gene: NA; J gene: TRBJ2-4; CDR3 protein: ASRLRSLDMVNIQY
V gene: TRBV19; D gene: TRBD1; J gene: TRBJ1-1; CDR3 protein: ASSLTGGYTEAF
V gene: TRBV7-9; D gene: NA; J gene: TRBJ2-3; CDR3 protein: ASSSSTDTQY
V gene: TRBV7-8; D gene: NA; J gene: TRBJ1-5; CDR3 protein: ASSLRPSGENQPQH
V gene: TRBV19; D gene: TRBD1; J gene: TRBJ1-1; CDR3 protein: ASSISGQLLRGAF
V gene: TRBV13; D gene: NA; J gene: TRBJ2-3; CDR3 protein: ASSRAETGPYTDTQY
V gene: TRBV5-8; D gene: NA; J gene: TRBJ1-1; CDR3 protein: ASSLVREEAF
V gene: TRBV13; D gene: TRBD2; J gene: TRBJ2-1; CDR3 protein: ASSLSASGSAYEQF
V gene: TRBV6-4; D gene: TRBD2; J gene: TRBJ2-3; CDR3 protein: ASSPGTSGTDTQY
V gene: TRBV27; D gene: NA; J gene: TRBJ1-4; CDR3 protein: ASSLNTLNEKLF
V gene: TRBV27; D gene: TRBD2; J gene: TRBJ2-1; CDR3 protein: ASSLSGTSGYNEQF